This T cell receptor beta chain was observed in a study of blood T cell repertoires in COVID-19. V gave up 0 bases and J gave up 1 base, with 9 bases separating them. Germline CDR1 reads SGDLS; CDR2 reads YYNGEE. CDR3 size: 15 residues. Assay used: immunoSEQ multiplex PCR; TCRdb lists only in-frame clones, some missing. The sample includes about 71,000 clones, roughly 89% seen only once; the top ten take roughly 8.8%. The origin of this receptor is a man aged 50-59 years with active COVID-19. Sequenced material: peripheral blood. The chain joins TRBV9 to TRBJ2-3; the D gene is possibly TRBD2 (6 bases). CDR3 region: CASSVGTIGTDTQYF. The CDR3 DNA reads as TGTGCCAGCAGCGTAGGGACTATCGGCACAGATACGCAGTATTTT.